These 5 T cell receptor beta chains were all obtained from the same sample, sequenced in a study of CD8+ T cells in alopecia areata. Extracted RNA was reverse transcribed, and the resulting cDNA served as sequencing template. Sequencing used immunoSEQ multiplex PCR; TCRdb keeps in-frame clones, though not all of them. Found here are 100,000 to 130,000 clones, around 59% of them singletons; the top ten hold more than 20%. Sequencing used CD8+ T cells sorted from blood. These receptor sequences come from a human donor in good health.

The rearrangement links TRBV2 to TRBJ1-2, with D perhaps TRBD1 (6 bases). The CDR3 contains 15 residues. The germline V gene encodes CDR1 SNHLY and CDR2 FYNNEI. Trimming took 6 bases from V and 0 from J, leaving 14 bases between them. This CDR3 is CASRGLQGSNYGYTF. The DNA for the CDR3 is TGTGCCAGCAGGGGCTTACAGGGCTCTAACTATGGCTACACCTTC.

The chain employs TRBV4-1 and TRBJ1-4, with TRBD1 matching 9 bases. Per the germline V gene, CDR1 is MGHRA and CDR2 is YSYEKL. This CDR3 spans 15 amino acids. V lost 3 bases and J lost 3; bases outside the gene matches: 2. The CDR3, as DNA: TGCGCCAGCAGCCAGGGACAGGGCCCTAATGAAAAACTGTTTTTT. This translates into CASSQGQGPNEKLFF.

This clone occurred a few times. J is TRBJ2-7 and V is TRBV7-8; 12 bases map to TRBD1. The J segment lost 4 bases and the V segment lost 5 bases, leaving 9 bases of the junction unmatched. This CDR3 contains 16 residues. CDR1 is SGHVS, CDR2 FQNEAQ, per germline. The CDR3 nucleotides read TGTGCCAGCAGCACCGCCGGGACAGGGGGCAAGTACGAGCAGTACTTC. This gives the protein CASSTAGTGGKYEQYF.

The sample holds a few counts of this clone. The V and J genes are TRBV5-1 and TRBJ1-1, with 7 positions matching TRBD1. Unmatched junction bases numbered 3, after V lost 4 bases and J lost 0 bases. There are 14 residues in the CDR3. The germline V gene has CDR1 SGHRS and CDR2 YFSETQ. The CDR3 coding sequence is TGCGCCAGCAGCCCGACAGGGATGAACACTGAAGCTTTCTTT. Its protein product is CASSPTGMNTEAFF.

Remarks on this clone: Since a far larger clone is one base different, this is likely a read error. This chain links TRBV2 with TRBJ2-1; D is possibly TRBD2 (5 bases). From germline, CDR1 is SNHLY and CDR2 FYNNEI. The CDR3 consists of 18 residues. The CDR3 here is CASREALGREYGVNAQFF. The CDR3 DNA is TGTGCCAGCAGGGAGGCGTTGGGTCGAGAATATGGAGTCAATGCGCAGTTCTTC.